This T cell receptor beta chain was documented in a study of identical twins. Study-level results: Excess twin sharing in beta out-of-frame sequences was weaker. Models, which agreed with sharing between unrelated individuals, nonetheless underestimated the out-of-frame TCR alpha sharing seen in monozygotic twins.

CDR3 length: 20 residues. Germline trimming cut 2 bases from V and 0 bases from J; bases unmatched to any gene: 14. Germline V gene sequence: CDR1 ENHRY, CDR2 SYGVKD. Comment on this clonotype: Its antigen is as yet unknown.

Template switching supplied a universal primer site; unique molecular identifiers were carried on the cDNA. A single record per CDR3 protein comes from TCRdb applying MiXCR to the 5' RACE reads. The sample carries around 1.7 million distinct CDR3 sequences, around 29% recorded once. The source is a newborn girl in good health. Sample: cord blood. The V and J genes are TRBV10-3 and TRBJ2-5; 11 nucleotides agree with TRBD1. CDR3 loop: CAISETLPGQGVPNQETQYF. The CDR3 bases are TGTGCCATCAGTGAGACCCTTCCGGGACAGGGGGTCCCTAACCAAGAGACCCAGTACTTC.